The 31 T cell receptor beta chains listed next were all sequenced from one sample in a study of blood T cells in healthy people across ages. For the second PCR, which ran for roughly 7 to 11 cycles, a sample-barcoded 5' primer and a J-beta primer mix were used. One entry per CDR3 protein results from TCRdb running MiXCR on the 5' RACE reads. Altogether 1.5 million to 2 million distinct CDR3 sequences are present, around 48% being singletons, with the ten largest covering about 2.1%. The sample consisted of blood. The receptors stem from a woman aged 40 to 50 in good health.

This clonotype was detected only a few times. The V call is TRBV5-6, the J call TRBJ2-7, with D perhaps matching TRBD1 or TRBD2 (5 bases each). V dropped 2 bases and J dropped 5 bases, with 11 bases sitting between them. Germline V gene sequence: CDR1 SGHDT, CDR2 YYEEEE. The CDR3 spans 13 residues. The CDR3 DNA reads TGTGCCAGCAGCTTATTCGGGGCCCACGAGCAGTACTTC. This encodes CASSLFGAHEQYF.

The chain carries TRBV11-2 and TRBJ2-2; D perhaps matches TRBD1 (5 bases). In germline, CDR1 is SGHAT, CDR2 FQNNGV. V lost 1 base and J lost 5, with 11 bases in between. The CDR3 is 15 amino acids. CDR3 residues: CASSLVPGRTGELFF. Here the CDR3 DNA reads TGTGCCAGCAGCTTAGTTCCAGGGCGGACCGGGGAGCTGTTTTTT.

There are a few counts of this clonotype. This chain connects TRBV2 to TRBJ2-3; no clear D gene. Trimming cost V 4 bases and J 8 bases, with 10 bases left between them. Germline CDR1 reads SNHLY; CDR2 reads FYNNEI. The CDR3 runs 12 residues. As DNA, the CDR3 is TGTGCCAGCAGTGCAGAGACAAGTACGCAGTATTTT. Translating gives CASSAETSTQYF.

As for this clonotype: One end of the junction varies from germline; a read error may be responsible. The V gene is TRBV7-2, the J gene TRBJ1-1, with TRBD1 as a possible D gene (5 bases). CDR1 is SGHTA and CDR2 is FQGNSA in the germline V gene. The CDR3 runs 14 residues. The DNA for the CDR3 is TGTGCCAGCAAACGCGGGGGAATGAACACTGGAGCTTTCTTT. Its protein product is CASKRGGMNTGAFF.

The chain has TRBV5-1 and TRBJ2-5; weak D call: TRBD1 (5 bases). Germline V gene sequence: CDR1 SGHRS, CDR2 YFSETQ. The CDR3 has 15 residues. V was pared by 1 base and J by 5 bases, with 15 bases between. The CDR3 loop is CASSLTGISGETQYF. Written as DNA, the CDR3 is TGCGCCAGCAGCTTGACCGGCATATCAGGGGAGACCCAGTACTTC.

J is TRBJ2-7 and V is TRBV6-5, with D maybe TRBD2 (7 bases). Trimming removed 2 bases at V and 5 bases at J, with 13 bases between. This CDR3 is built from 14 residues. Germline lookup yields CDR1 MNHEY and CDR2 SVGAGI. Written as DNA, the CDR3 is TGTGCCAGCAGTTACAGGGGGGGGAATCACGAGCAGTACTTC. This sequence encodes CASSYRGGNHEQYF.

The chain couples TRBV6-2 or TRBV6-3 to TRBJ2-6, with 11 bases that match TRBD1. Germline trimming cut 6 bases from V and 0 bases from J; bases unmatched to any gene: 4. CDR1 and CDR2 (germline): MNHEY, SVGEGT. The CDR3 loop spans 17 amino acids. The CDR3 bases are TGTGCCAGCAGACCCGGGACAGGGGGCTCTGGGGCCAACGTCCTGACTTTC. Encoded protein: CASRPGTGGSGANVLTF.

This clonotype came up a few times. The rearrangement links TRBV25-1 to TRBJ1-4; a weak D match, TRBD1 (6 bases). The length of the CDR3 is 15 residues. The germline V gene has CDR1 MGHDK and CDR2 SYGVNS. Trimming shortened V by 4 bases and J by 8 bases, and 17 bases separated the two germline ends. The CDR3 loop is CASSVSGGGGEKLFF. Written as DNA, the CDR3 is TGTGCCAGCAGTGTGTCGGGGGGCGGTGGGGAAAAACTGTTTTTT. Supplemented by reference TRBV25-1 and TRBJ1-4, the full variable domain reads EADIYQTPRYLVIGTGKKITLECSQTMGHDKMYWYQQDPGMELHLIHYSYGVNSTEKGDLSSESTVSRIRTEHFPLTLESARPSHTSQYLCASSVSGGGGEKLFFGSGTQLSVL.

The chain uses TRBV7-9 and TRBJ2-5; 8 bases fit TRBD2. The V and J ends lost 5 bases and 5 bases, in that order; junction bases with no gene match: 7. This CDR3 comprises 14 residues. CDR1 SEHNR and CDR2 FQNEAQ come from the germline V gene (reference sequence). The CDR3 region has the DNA TGTGCCAGCAGCGACCAGCGGGGGATGGAGACCCAGTACTTC. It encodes CASSDQRGMETQYF.

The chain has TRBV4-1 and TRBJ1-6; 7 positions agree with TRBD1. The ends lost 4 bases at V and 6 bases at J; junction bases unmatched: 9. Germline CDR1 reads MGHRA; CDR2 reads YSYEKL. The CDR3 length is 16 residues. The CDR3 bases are TGCGCCAGCAGCCTCCCGGCGACAGGGATTAATTCACCCCTCCACTTT. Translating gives CASSLPATGINSPLHF.

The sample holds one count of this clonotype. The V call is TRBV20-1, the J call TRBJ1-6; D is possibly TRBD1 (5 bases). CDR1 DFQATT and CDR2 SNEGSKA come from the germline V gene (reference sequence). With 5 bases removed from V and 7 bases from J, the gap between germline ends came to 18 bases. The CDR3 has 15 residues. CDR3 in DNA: TGCAGTGCTTACGCGCCGGGACGGCGGAATTCACCCCTCCACTTT. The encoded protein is CSAYAPGRRNSPLHF.

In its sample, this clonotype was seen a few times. Here the CDR3 DNA reads TGTGCCAGCAGTGAAATCTCTCTCAATGAGCAGTTCTTC. Translation: CASSEISLNEQFF. The chain carries TRBV6-1 and TRBJ2-1; no clear D. CDR3 length: 13 residues. Germline CDR1 reads MNHNS; CDR2 reads SASEGT. The V gene lost 2 bases and the J gene lost 6 bases, with 8 bases spanning the gap.

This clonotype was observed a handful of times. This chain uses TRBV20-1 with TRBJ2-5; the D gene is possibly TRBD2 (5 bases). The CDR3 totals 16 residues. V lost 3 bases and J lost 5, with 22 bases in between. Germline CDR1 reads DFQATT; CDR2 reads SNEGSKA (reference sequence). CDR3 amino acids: CSARALDSGSMETQYF. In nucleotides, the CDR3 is TGCAGTGCTAGGGCTCTGGACTCTGGCAGCATGGAGACCCAGTACTTC.

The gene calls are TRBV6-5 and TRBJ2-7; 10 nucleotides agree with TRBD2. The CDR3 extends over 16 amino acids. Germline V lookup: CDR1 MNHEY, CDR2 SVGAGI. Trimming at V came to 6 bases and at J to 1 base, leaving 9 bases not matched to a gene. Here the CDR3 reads CASSYLSGGLSYEQYF. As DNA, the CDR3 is TGTGCCAGCAGCTACCTTAGCGGGGGGTTATCCTACGAGCAGTACTTC.

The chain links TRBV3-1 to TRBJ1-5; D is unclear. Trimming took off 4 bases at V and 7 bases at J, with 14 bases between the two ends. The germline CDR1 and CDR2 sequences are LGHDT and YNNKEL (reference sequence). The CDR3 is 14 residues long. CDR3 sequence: CASSPTRREQPQHF. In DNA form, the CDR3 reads TGTGCCAGCAGCCCGACCCGAAGGGAGCAGCCCCAGCATTTT.

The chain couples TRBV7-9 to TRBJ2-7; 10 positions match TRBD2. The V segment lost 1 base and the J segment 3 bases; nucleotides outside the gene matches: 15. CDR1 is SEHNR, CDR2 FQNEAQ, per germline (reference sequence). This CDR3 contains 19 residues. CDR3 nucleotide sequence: TGTGCCAGCAGCTTAGTAGTAAGGGGTCTAGCGGGGGCCGACTACGAGCAGTACTTC. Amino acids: CASSLVVRGLAGADYEQYF.

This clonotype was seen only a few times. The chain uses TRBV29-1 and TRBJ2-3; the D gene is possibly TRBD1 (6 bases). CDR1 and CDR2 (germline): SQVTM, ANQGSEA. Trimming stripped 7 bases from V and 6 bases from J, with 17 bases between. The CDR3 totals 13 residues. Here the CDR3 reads CSGATGNEDTQYF. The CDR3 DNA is TGCAGCGGGGCCACAGGGAATGAGGATACGCAGTATTTT.

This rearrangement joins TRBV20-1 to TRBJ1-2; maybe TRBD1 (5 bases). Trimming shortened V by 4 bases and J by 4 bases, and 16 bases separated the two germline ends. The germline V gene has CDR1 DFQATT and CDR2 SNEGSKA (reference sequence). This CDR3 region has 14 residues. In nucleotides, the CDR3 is TGCAGTGCTATAAACGCCCGGGACTCCTATGGCTACACCTTC. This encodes CSAINARDSYGYTF.

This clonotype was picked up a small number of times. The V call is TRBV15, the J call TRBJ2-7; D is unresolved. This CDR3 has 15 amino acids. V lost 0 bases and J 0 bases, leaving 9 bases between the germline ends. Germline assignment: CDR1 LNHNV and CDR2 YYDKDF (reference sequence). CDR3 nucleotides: TGTGCCACCAGCAGAGAAATATCCAACTCCTACGAGCAGTACTTC. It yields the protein CATSREISNSYEQYF.

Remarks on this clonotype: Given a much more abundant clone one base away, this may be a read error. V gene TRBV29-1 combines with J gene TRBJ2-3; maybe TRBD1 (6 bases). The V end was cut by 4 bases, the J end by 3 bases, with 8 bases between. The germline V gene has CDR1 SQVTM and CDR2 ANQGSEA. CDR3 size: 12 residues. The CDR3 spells CSVARGTDTQYF. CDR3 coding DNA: TGCAGCGTTGCCAGGGGTACAGATACGCAGTATTTT.

The CDR3 coding sequence is TGTGCCAGCAGTTTCGACCCGGGACAGGGCTCAGATACGCAGTATTTT. It codes for CASSFDPGQGSDTQYF. The J gene is TRBJ2-3, the V gene TRBV12-3 or TRBV12-4, with TRBD1 matching 9 bases. CDR3 size: 16 residues. The V segment lost 3 bases and the J segment 4 bases; nucleotides outside the gene matches: 8.

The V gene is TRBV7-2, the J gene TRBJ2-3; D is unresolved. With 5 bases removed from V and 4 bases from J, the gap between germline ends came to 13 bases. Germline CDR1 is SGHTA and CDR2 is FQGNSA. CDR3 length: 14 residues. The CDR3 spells CASSPAGLSDTQYF. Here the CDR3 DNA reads TGTGCCAGCAGCCCCGCTGGGCTATCAGATACGCAGTATTTT.

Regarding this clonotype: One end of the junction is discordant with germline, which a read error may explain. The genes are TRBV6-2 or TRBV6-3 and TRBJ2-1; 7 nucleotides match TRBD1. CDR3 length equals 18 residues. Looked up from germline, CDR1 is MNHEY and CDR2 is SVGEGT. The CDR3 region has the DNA TGTGCCAGCAGTTTTTCCCCGTTCGACAGGGTAGGTTCGAATGAGCTGTTCTTC. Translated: CASSFSPFDRVGSNELFF.

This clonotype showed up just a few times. CDR3 coding DNA: TGTGCCAGCAGGATGAGCTCCTACAATGAGCAGTTCTTC. Translation: CASRMSSYNEQFF. The V call is TRBV27, the J call TRBJ2-1; unclear D gene. The length of the CDR3 is 13 residues. The germline V gene has CDR1 MNHEY and CDR2 SMNVEV (reference sequence). The V end lost 6 bases, the J end lost 0 bases, and 6 bases lay between the germline ends.

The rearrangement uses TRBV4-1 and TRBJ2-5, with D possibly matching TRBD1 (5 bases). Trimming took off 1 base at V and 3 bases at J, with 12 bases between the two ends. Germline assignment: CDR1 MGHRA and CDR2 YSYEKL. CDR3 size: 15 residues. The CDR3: CASSQGSEGEETQYF. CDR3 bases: TGCGCCAGCAGCCAAGGAAGTGAAGGGGAAGAGACCCAGTACTTC.

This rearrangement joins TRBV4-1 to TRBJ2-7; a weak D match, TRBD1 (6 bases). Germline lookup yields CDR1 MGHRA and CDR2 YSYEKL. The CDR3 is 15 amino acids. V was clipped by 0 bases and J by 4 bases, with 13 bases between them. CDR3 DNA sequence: TGCGCCAGCAGCCAAGATTGGCAGGGGTCGTACGAGCAGTACTTC. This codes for CASSQDWQGSYEQYF.

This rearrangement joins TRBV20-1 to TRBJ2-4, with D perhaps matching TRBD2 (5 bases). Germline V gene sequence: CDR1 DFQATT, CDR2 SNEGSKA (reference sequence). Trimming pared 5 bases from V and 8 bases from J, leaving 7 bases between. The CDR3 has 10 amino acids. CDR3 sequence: CSARGDIQYF. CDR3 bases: TGCAGTGCTCGGGGAGACATTCAGTACTTC.

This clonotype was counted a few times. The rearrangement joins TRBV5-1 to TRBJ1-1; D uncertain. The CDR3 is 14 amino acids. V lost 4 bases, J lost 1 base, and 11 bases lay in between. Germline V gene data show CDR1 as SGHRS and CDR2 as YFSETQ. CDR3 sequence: CASSVDLRNTEAFF. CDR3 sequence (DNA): TGCGCCAGCAGCGTAGATCTGAGGAACACTGAAGCTTTCTTT.

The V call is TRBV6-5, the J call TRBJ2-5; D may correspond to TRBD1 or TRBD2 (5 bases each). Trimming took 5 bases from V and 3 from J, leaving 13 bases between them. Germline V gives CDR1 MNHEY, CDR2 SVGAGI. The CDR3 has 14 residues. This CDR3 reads CASSTRGREETQYF. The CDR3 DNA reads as TGTGCCAGCAGTACCCGGGGACGGGAAGAGACCCAGTACTTC.

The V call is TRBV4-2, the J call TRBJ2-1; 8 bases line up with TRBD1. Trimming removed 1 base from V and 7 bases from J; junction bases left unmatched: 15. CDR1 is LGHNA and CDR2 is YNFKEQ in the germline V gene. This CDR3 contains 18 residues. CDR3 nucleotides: TGTGCCAGCAGCCAAGCCCCTGCCGGGACAGGCTTGAGAAATGAGCAGTTCTTC. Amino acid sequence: CASSQAPAGTGLRNEQFF.

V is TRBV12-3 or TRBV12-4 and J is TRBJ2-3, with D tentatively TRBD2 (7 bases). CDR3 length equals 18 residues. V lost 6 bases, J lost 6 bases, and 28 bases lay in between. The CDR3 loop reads CASRPGRGGVQISDTQYF. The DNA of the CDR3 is TGTGCCAGCAGGCCAGGGAGGGGGGGAGTTCAGATTTCGGATACGCAGTATTTT.